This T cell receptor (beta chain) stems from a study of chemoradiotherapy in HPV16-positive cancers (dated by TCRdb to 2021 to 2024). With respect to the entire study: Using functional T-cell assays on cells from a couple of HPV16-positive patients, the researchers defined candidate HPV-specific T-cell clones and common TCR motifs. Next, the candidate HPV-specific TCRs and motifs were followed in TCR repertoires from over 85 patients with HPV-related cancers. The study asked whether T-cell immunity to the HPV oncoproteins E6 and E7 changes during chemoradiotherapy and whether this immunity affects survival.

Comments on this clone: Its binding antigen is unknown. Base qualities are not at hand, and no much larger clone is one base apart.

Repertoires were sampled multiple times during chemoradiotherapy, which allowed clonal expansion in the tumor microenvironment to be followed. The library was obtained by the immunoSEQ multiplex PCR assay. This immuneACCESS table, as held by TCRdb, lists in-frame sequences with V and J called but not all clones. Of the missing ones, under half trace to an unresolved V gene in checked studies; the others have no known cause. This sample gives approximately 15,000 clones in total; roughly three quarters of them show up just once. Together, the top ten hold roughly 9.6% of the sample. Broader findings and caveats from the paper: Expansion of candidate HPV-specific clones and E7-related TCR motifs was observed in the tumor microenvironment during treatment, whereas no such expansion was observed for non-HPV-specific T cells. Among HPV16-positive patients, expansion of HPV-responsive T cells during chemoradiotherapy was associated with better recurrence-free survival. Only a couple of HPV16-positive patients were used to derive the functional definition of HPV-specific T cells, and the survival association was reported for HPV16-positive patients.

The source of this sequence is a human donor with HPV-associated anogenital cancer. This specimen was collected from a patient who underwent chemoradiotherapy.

The CDR3: CASSTSGEQYF. At the DNA level, the sequence is TGTGCCAGCTCAACCTCGGGGGAGCAGTACTTC. The rearrangement joined TRBV18 to TRBJ2-7; TRBD2 is a weak D gene call, 5 bases matching. Deletion took 5 bases off V and 7 bases off J, with a span of 9 bases between the germline ends. The CDR3 has 11 amino acids, counting the end cysteine and phenylalanine. The kept DNA is CDR3 alone, 33 bases in frame from the first base. Sequences KGHSH (CDR1) and LQKENI (CDR2) are obtained from the germline V gene.